One sample yielded the 3 T cell receptor beta chains listed below, sequenced in a study of T-cell reconstitution after alpha-beta-depleted transplantation in children. The library targeted TCRbeta and was prepared with unique molecular identifiers. TCRdb independently ran MiXCR on the PCR reads; one entry per CDR3 protein. This table has around 300,000 distinct CDR3 sequences, approximately 23% appearing once. The sequenced sample was PBMCs, mostly from graft donor cells, obtained 180 days after TCRalphabeta/CD19-depleted stem cell transplant. These receptors were collected from a male patient under 18 who had a stem cell transplant for acute lymphoblastic leukemia, so the T cells may come from the graft donor.

A few counts support this clonotype. The chain has TRBV11-2 and TRBJ2-7; 8 positions agree with TRBD2. CDR3 length: 14 amino acids. V dropped 3 bases and J dropped 7; count of bases not matched to a gene: 8. Germline-derived CDR1 and CDR2 are SGHAT and FQNNGV. CDR3 DNA: TGTGCCAGCAGCTTTATCGCGGGAGGAATGGAGCAGTACTTC. Translated, it gives CASSFIAGGMEQYF.

The chain employs TRBV3-1 and TRBJ1-2; no reliable D call. The V end lost 0 bases, the J end lost 8 bases, and 13 bases lay between the germline ends. CDR1 and CDR2 (germline): LGHDT, YNNKEL (reference sequence). The CDR3 extends over 14 amino acids. The CDR3, as DNA: TGTGCCAGCAGCCAAGATCTTAATGGAGGAGGCTACACCTTC. It is translated as CASSQDLNGGGYTF.

This clonotype has only a few counts. Written as DNA, the CDR3 is TGTGCCAGCAGTTGGGTTAGGGACAGGGGCTCCGTGGCGTCGGATGGCTACACCTTC. Translated, it gives CASSWVRDRGSVASDGYTF. J is TRBJ1-2 and V is TRBV6-5; 10 positions match TRBD1. The CDR3 has 19 amino acids. V trimming: 4 bases; J trimming: 6 bases; junction bases outside the gene matches: 20. Looked up from germline, CDR1 is MNHEY and CDR2 is SVGAGI.